The 27 T cell receptor beta chains below were found in one sample sequenced in a study of OX40 agonist ivuxolimab in advanced cancers. Assay: immunoSEQ multiplex PCR; the TCRdb copy retains only in-frame clones and omits some. The sample contains 35,000 to 50,000 clones, 80% to 95% of which appear only once. The sample consisted of CD4+ or CD8+ T cells sorted from blood, taken in a trial of the OX40 agonist ivuxolimab. These TCRs come from an adult with an advanced solid tumor such as melanoma, head and neck, liver or kidney cancer.

The rearrangement links TRBV28 to TRBJ1-5; D gene uncertain. This CDR3 has 13 residues. V shed 2 bases and J shed 6 bases, with 8 bases lying between them. Germline CDR1 is MDHEN and CDR2 is SYDVKM. Here the CDR3 reads CASSLGIGQPQHF. CDR3 DNA sequence: TGTGCCAGCAGTTTAGGAATAGGTCAGCCCCAGCATTTT.

This chain links TRBV5-5 with TRBJ1-1; the D is unclear. Trimming shortened V by 0 bases and J by 5 bases, and 8 bases separated the two germline ends. CDR3 size: 13 residues. The V gene's germline CDR1 is SGHKS and CDR2 YYEKEE (reference sequence). The CDR3 bases are TGTGCCAGCAGCTTGGTTTCTGCGACTGAAGCTTTCTTT. Translating it yields CASSLVSATEAFF.

This clone showed up just a few times. The genes are TRBV9 and TRBJ2-7, with 9 nucleotides matching TRBD1. The CDR3 covers 13 residues. Trimming cost V 1 base and J 6 bases; bases outside gene matches: 2. The V gene's germline CDR1 is SGDLS and CDR2 YYNGEE. This chain's CDR3 is CASSVRQGGEQYF. In DNA, the CDR3 is TGTGCCAGCAGCGTAAGACAGGGGGGCGAGCAGTACTTC.

This chain connects TRBV7-9 to TRBJ2-5; D gene ambiguous. Trimming removed 4 bases from V and 5 bases from J, with 5 bases in between. Germline V CDR1 and CDR2: SEHNR, FQNEAQ (reference sequence). CDR3 length equals 11 residues. The DNA for the CDR3 is TGTGCCAGCAGCTCCGAGGAGACCCAGTACTTC. Translation gives CASSSEETQYF.

V is TRBV14 and J is TRBJ2-1; 9 nucleotides match TRBD2. From germline, CDR1 is SGHDN and CDR2 FVKESK. The CDR3 is made up of 18 amino acids. With V trimmed by 1 base and J by 3 bases, 10 bases remained unmatched. The CDR3 reads CASSQGGLALQLYNEQFF. As DNA, the CDR3 is TGTGCCAGCAGCCAAGGTGGACTAGCGCTCCAACTCTACAATGAGCAGTTCTTC.

V usage is TRBV19 and J usage is TRBJ2-1, with D unclear. Germline CDR1 LNHDA, CDR2 SQIVND (reference sequence). With 5 bases removed from V and 4 bases from J, the gap between germline ends came to 9 bases. The CDR3 length is 13 residues. This CDR3 reads CASSVGSYNEQFF. The CDR3 DNA follows: TGTGCCAGTAGTGTGGGGTCGTACAATGAGCAGTTCTTC.

This clone is a singleton in its sample. This chain connects TRBV2 to TRBJ2-7; D gene uncertain. V was cut by 2 bases and J by 5 bases, with 4 bases left in between. CDR1 is SNHLY, CDR2 FYNNEI, per germline. The CDR3 has 11 amino acids. The CDR3 sequence: CASSEIHEQYF. Here the CDR3 DNA reads TGTGCCAGCAGTGAAATCCACGAGCAGTACTTC.

V is TRBV10-3 and J is TRBJ2-1; D remains unclear. The CDR3 extends over 15 amino acids. Germline V gives CDR1 ENHRY, CDR2 SYGVKD. V was clipped by 7 bases and J by 2 bases, with 15 bases between them. The DNA for the CDR3 is TGTGCCATCAAGGTCCACATCCACCCCTACAATGAGCAGTTCTTC. This encodes CAIKVHIHPYNEQFF.

The chain joins TRBV28 to TRBJ2-7; D perhaps matches TRBD1 (6 bases). V was clipped by 3 bases and J by 4 bases, with 16 bases between them. The CDR3 covers 15 residues. Germline assignment: CDR1 MDHEN and CDR2 SYDVKM. CDR3 DNA sequence: TGTGCCAGCAGTTTTTCTGAGGACAGCCTTTACGAGCAGTACTTC. The encoded protein is CASSFSEDSLYEQYF.

The chain couples TRBV28 to TRBJ2-5, with D possibly matching TRBD2 (6 bases). Germline CDR1 MDHEN, CDR2 SYDVKM. V lost 3 bases and J 8 bases, leaving 25 bases between the germline ends. The CDR3 extends over 17 amino acids. CDR3 loop: CASSFPAQGGSWATQYF. In nucleotides, the CDR3 is TGTGCCAGCAGTTTCCCAGCTCAAGGAGGGTCCTGGGCTACCCAGTACTTC.

J is TRBJ2-7 and V is TRBV19; D gene ambiguous. CDR1 is LNHDA and CDR2 is SQIVND in the germline V gene (reference sequence). Deletions cut 11 bases from V and 0 bases from J, with 17 bases between. The CDR3 is made up of 14 amino acids. CDR3 residues: CAVSPRASSYEQYF. CDR3 bases: TGTGCCGTTTCGCCCCGGGCGAGCTCCTACGAGCAGTACTTC.

The chain links TRBV5-4 to TRBJ1-5, with D perhaps matching TRBD1 (5 bases). Germline V gene data show CDR1 as SGHNT and CDR2 as YYREEE (reference sequence). Deletions cut 2 bases from V and 4 bases from J, with 13 bases between. The CDR3 has 15 amino acids. The CDR3 protein is CASSLSIRGNQPQHF. The CDR3 DNA reads TGTGCCAGCAGCTTAAGTATTAGGGGTAATCAGCCCCAGCATTTT.

CDR3 bases: TGCGCCAGCAGCAACCCAGGACAGGGTGGCTCCTACGAGCAGTACTTC. Protein: CASSNPGQGGSYEQYF. The chain combines TRBV5-1 with TRBJ2-7; 8 positions agree with TRBD1. CDR1 is SGHRS, CDR2 YFSETQ, per germline. The ends lost 4 bases at V and 0 bases at J; junction bases unmatched: 9. The CDR3 consists of 16 residues.

The chain carries TRBV7-2 and TRBJ2-7, with a weak D call TRBD1 (5 bases). V dropped 5 bases and J dropped 1 base, with 15 bases sitting between them. Germline V gene data show CDR1 as SGHTA and CDR2 as FQGNSA. The CDR3 runs to 15 residues. CDR3 sequence: CASSPQGVRSYEQYF. In DNA, the CDR3 is TGTGCCAGCAGCCCCCAGGGCGTACGGTCCTACGAGCAGTACTTC. The full variable domain, completed using reference TRBV7-2 and TRBJ2-7, is GAGVSQSPSNKVTEKGKDVELRCDPISGHTALYWYRQSLGQGLEFLIYFQGNSAPDKSGLPSDRFSAERTGGSVSTLTIQRTQQEDSAVYLCASSPQGVRSYEQYFGPGTRLTVT.

The rearrangement joins TRBV28 to TRBJ2-7; a possible D gene is TRBD1 (5 bases). The ends were cut back, 4 bases at V and 2 bases at J, with 12 bases in the middle. The CDR3 is 14 residues long. The germline gives CDR1 MDHEN, CDR2 SYDVKM. The DNA of the CDR3 is TGTGCCAGCAGTTCCCCCAGGGATACCTACGAGCAGTACTTC. It translates to CASSSPRDTYEQYF.

In its sample, this clone was seen a few times. The chain couples TRBV5-1 to TRBJ2-1, with TRBD1 identical over 9 bases. After removal of 0 bases from V and 8 bases from J, the junction contained 6 bases not matched to a gene. In germline, CDR1 is SGHRS, CDR2 YFSETQ. CDR3 length equals 15 residues. CDR3 DNA sequence: TGCGCCAGCAGCTTGGGACAGGGGGATATGGATGAGCAGTTCTTC. Translating gives CASSLGQGDMDEQFF.

J is TRBJ2-3 and V is TRBV19, with unresolved D. Per the germline V gene, CDR1 is LNHDA and CDR2 is SQIVND (reference sequence). The ends were cut back, 1 base at V and 0 bases at J, with 5 bases in the middle. CDR3 length: 14 amino acids. The CDR3 sequence is CASSIVASTDTQYF. The CDR3 bases are TGTGCCAGTAGTATAGTCGCCAGCACAGATACGCAGTATTTT.

This chain uses TRBV6-1 with TRBJ2-5; D is unclear. Looked up from germline, CDR1 is MNHNS and CDR2 is SASEGT. V lost 0 bases and J lost 2, with 19 bases in between. CDR3 length equals 18 residues. CDR3 amino acids: CASSEALVATIRQETQYF. The CDR3 bases are TGTGCCAGCAGTGAAGCGCTTGTGGCTACTATACGACAAGAGACCCAGTACTTC.

This clone was detected a few times. The rearrangement uses TRBV27 and TRBJ2-7, with a tentative D call TRBD2 (5 bases). Germline lookup yields CDR1 MNHEY and CDR2 SMNVEV (reference sequence). V was cut by 2 bases and J by 2 bases, with 13 bases left in between. The CDR3 is 15 amino acids. As DNA, the CDR3 is TGTGCCAGCAGTTTACCTCAACTAGAACCCTACGAGCAGTACTTC. Encoded protein: CASSLPQLEPYEQYF.

The chain combines TRBV10-2 with TRBJ2-3, with TRBD1 matching 8 bases. Germline CDR1 is WSHSY and CDR2 is SAAADI. The CDR3 sequence is 14 residues long. After removal of 10 bases from V and 0 bases from J, the junction contained 6 bases not matched to a gene. The CDR3 sequence: CATTQGVSTDTQYF. The CDR3 coding sequence is TGCGCCACCACACAGGGGGTTAGCACAGATACGCAGTATTTT.

This clone was detected only a few times. V is TRBV5-1 and J is TRBJ1-1; D gene ambiguous. CDR1 is SGHRS, CDR2 YFSETQ, per germline. The V end was cut by 7 bases, the J end by 5 bases, with 15 bases between. The CDR3 consists of 13 residues. Here the CDR3 DNA reads TGCGCCAGCGGATTCTCGATGGGAACTGAAGCTTTCTTT. This gives the protein CASGFSMGTEAFF.

This chain links TRBV30 with TRBJ2-1; 9 nucleotides agree with TRBD2. The J segment lost 2 bases and the V segment lost 1 base, leaving 3 bases of the junction unmatched. The CDR3 loop spans 15 amino acids. Per the germline V gene, CDR1 is GTSNPN and CDR2 is SVGIG (reference sequence). The CDR3 loop is CAWSASGRTYNEQFF. The DNA of the CDR3 is TGTGCCTGGAGTGCGAGCGGGAGGACCTACAATGAGCAGTTCTTC.

This clone was counted once. CDR3 in amino acids: CAGRLAGGSHPQNEQFF. CDR3 DNA: TGTGCCGGTAGACTAGCGGGAGGGTCCCACCCCCAGAATGAGCAGTTCTTC. The chain has TRBV7-2 and TRBJ2-1, with 14 bases aligning to TRBD2. V lost 11 bases to trimming and J lost 7 bases; unmatched junction nucleotides: 16. The CDR3 is 17 amino acids. The V gene's germline CDR1 is SGHTA and CDR2 FQGNSA.

The chain carries TRBV2 and TRBJ2-5; D not resolved. The CDR3 runs to 12 residues. Germline assignment: CDR1 SNHLY and CDR2 FYNNEI. V was trimmed by 4 bases and J by 5 bases, leaving 8 bases between them. This CDR3 is CASSGVLETQYF. The CDR3 bases are TGTGCCAGCAGTGGGGTCTTGGAGACCCAGTACTTC.

J is TRBJ2-1 and V is TRBV9; TRBD2 matches at 12 bases. Per germline, CDR1 SGDLS and CDR2 YYNGEE. The CDR3 spans 16 residues. J lost 2 bases, V lost 4 bases, and 4 bases had no gene match. CDR3 sequence: CASSPRTSGTYNEQFF. The CDR3 DNA is TGTGCCAGCAGCCCGCGGACTAGCGGGACCTACAATGAGCAGTTCTTC.

The J gene is TRBJ2-7, the V gene TRBV27; 10 positions agree with TRBD1. Germline values: CDR1 MNHEY, CDR2 SMNVEV (reference sequence). This CDR3 is 15 amino acids long. Trimming cost V 7 bases and J 5 bases; bases outside gene matches: 11. The CDR3 DNA sequence: TGTGCCAGCACCGCAGTAGGGACAGGGGTCCACGAGCAGTACTTC. It translates to CASTAVGTGVHEQYF.

The chain joins TRBV1 to TRBJ2-2; the table assigns TRBD2, which was not confirmed against the DNA. TRBV1 is shown as a pseudogene. The CDR3 extends over 17 amino acids. CDR3 region: CTSRGSGESLNTGELFF. For the CDR3, the DNA is TGCACCAGCAGAGGGAGCGGGGAGAGCCTGAACACCGGGGAGCTGTTTTTT.